The clone carrying this T cell receptor (beta chain) showed up just a few times. The data are from a study of T-cell memory formation after mild COVID-19. The overall study: There were largely donor-specific TCR clusters.

CDR3 size: 12 residues. Germline-derived CDR1 and CDR2 are SQVTM and ANQGSEA. Trimming cost V 4 bases and J 2 bases, with 9 bases left between them. One entry per CDR3 protein, called by TCRdb with MiXCR from the 5' RACE reads. The sample contains fewer than 140,000 distinct CDR3 sequences, roughly 12% of which appear only once. This rearrangement joins TRBV29-1 to TRBJ2-7; no clear D. The receptor comes from an adult woman who had mild COVID-19 (a few samples of this study predate the infection). Cell type and time point are not known. The specimen was PBMCs or a T cell subset sorted from them (not recorded which). CDR3 bases: TGCAGCGTTGGTTTGTCGGCCTACGAGCAGTACTTC. Protein: CSVGLSAYEQYF.